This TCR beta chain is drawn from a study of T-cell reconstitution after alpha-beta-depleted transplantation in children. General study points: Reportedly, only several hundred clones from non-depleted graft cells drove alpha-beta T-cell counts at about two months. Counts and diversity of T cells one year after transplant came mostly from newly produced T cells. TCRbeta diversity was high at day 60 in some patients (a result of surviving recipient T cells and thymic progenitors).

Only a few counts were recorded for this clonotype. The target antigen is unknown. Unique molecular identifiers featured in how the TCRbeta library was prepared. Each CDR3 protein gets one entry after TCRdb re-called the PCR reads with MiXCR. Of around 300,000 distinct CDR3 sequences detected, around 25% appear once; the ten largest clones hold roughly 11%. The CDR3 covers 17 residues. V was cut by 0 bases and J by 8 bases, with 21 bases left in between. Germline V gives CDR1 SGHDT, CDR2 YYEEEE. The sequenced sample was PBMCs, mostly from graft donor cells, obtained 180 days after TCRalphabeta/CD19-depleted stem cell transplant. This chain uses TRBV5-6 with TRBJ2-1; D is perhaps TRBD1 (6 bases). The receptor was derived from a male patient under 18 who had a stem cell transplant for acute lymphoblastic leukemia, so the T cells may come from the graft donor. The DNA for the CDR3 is TGTGCCAGCAGCTTGGCATTTAAGGACAGTCCTAGGGATGAGCAGTTCTTC. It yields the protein CASSLAFKDSPRDEQFF.